What follows is one T cell receptor (beta chain) and its context. Antigen unknown. The data belong to a study of cytomegalovirus exposure and HLA in healthy donors. Study findings and constraints: Later analysis placed DRB1 highest and HLA-C lowest in TCR association rates, which differed by HLA locus. For TCR beta chains, V- and J-gene trimming was later linked to a missense DCLRE1C variant.

The PCR made use of 60 Vbeta and 13 Jbeta primers. The table came from immunoSEQ multiplex PCR; TCRdb's copy has only in-frame clones and leaves some out. The sample has more than 150,000 clones, approximately 81% seen once. Sequenced sample: PBMCs. This sequence originates from a boy younger than 18 in good health and CMV-seronegative.

The CDR3 DNA follows: TGTGCCAGCAGCTTTCGAGGGGAAAAACTGTTTTTT. This sequence encodes CASSFRGEKLFF. This chain connects TRBV7-8 to TRBJ1-4; no clear D. The CDR3 spans 12 residues. CDR1 SGHVS and CDR2 FQNEAQ come from the germline V gene. V was clipped by 3 bases and J by 8 bases, with 7 bases between them.